Each of the 23 T cell receptor beta chains below was sequenced from the same sample in a study of blood T cell repertoires in COVID-19 (dated by TCRdb to the early 2020s). Library generation was performed with the immunoSEQ multiplex PCR assay. TCRdb holds this immuneACCESS table with in-frame rearrangements only. Some clones are missing; in checked studies, unresolved V genes explain under half, and the rest has no known cause. For this sample there are about 220,000 clones; around 83% appear just once. The ten biggest clones cover 1.3% of the sample. The sequenced sample was PBMCs or T cells enriched from blood (not recorded which). All receptors come from a woman aged 40 to 49 with acute COVID-19.

The chain employs TRBV24-1 and TRBJ2-3, with 13 bases aligning to TRBD2. The CDR3 covers 18 residues. Germline V gene lookup returns CDR1 KGHDR and CDR2 SFDVKD. The V gene end was trimmed by 4 bases and the J gene end by 2 bases; junction bases not matched to a gene: 8. CDR3 sequence reads: CATSDRDGTSGTTDTQYF. The CDR3 coding sequence is TGTGCCACCAGTGACCGAGACGGGACTAGCGGGACCACAGATACGCAGTATTTT.

The J gene is TRBJ1-3, the V gene TRBV3-1 (or the pseudogene TRBV3-2); D ambiguous. The CDR3 spans 11 residues. V lost 3 bases and J 11 bases, leaving 8 bases between the germline ends. Germline CDR1 reads LGHDT; CDR2 reads YNNKEL (reference sequence). The CDR3: CASSHNGAIYF. CDR3 sequence (DNA): TGTGCCAGCAGCCATAACGGGGCCATATATTTT.

This chain joins TRBV20-1 and TRBJ2-5; TRBD2 agrees at 8 bases. The J segment lost 7 bases and the V segment lost 3 bases, leaving 13 bases of the junction unmatched. Germline V CDR1 and CDR2: DFQATT, SNEGSKA (reference sequence). CDR3 size: 15 residues. The CDR3 DNA reads as TGCAGTGCTAGTAGAGCGGGGGCACGGTCGGGGACCCAGTACTTC. Translating gives CSASRAGARSGTQYF.

The chain uses TRBV5-4 and TRBJ1-1, with TRBD1 matching 7 bases. The CDR3 extends over 15 amino acids. The ends lost 3 bases at V and 0 bases at J; junction bases unmatched: 5. CDR1 is SGHNT, CDR2 YYREEE, per germline (reference sequence). Here the CDR3 DNA reads TGTGCCAGCAGCTCACTGGGACAGCTGAACACTGAAGCTTTCTTT. The encoded protein is CASSSLGQLNTEAFF.

The chain carries TRBV6-1 and TRBJ2-1; D possibly corresponds to TRBD2 (5 bases). This CDR3 has 15 amino acids. Germline loops: CDR1 MNHNS, CDR2 SASEGT. The V gene lost 1 base and the J gene lost 6 bases, with 13 bases spanning the gap. Written as DNA, the CDR3 is TGTGCCAGCAGTGAAGATCGTCTAGCATTCAATGAGCAGTTCTTC. It specifies CASSEDRLAFNEQFF.

V usage is TRBV27 and J usage is TRBJ2-5; 8 bases fit TRBD2. This CDR3 region has 15 residues. CDR1 and CDR2 from the germline V gene are MNHEY and SMNVEV (reference sequence). J was trimmed by 1 base and V by 2 bases; bases with no gene match: 3. CDR3 nucleotide sequence: TGTGCCAGCAGTTTAGCGGGAGGCATCCAAGAGACCCAGTACTTC. The encoded protein is CASSLAGGIQETQYF.

This chain connects TRBV24-1 to TRBJ2-5; 10 bases are shared with TRBD2. Germline assignment: CDR1 KGHDR and CDR2 SFDVKD. The CDR3 is made up of 15 amino acids. The V gene end was trimmed by 9 bases and the J gene end by 4 bases; junction bases not matched to a gene: 10. This CDR3 is CATSPSGRVAETQYF. The CDR3 DNA reads as TGTGCCACCTCGCCGAGCGGGAGGGTGGCAGAGACCCAGTACTTC.

This chain connects TRBV7-3 to TRBJ2-7; weak D call: TRBD1 (6 bases). Germline V gene data show CDR1 as SGHTA and CDR2 as FQGTGA. V dropped 5 bases and J dropped 3 bases, with 11 bases sitting between them. This CDR3 has 13 amino acids. CDR3 amino acids: CASSASRGYEQYF. CDR3 bases: TGTGCCAGCAGCGCGTCCAGGGGCTACGAGCAGTACTTC.

The chain has TRBV6-6 and TRBJ2-7, with D perhaps matching TRBD1 (6 bases). Germline V gene data show CDR1 as MNHNY and CDR2 as SVGAGI (reference sequence). This CDR3 contains 15 residues. Trimming took off 0 bases at V and 2 bases at J, with 11 bases between the two ends. This chain's CDR3 is CASSYSGRGAYEQYF. CDR3 in DNA: TGTGCCAGCAGTTACTCCGGCAGGGGCGCCTACGAGCAGTACTTC.

This clone was counted between two and nine times. One end of the junction does not line up with germline, which may come from a read error. This sequence joins TRBV19 and TRBJ1-2; D possibly corresponds to TRBD1 (6 bases). This CDR3 has 15 amino acids. CDR1 and CDR2 (germline): LNHDA, SQIVND (reference sequence). In DNA, the CDR3 is TGTGCCAGTAGTTTAGAGACAGGCCGCCCGGAAGGCTACACCTTC. This codes for CASSLETGRPEGYTF.

The chain links TRBV18 to TRBJ2-1, with a weak D call TRBD2 (6 bases). The germline V gene has CDR1 KGHSH and CDR2 LQKENI. Trimming took 0 bases from V and 9 from J, leaving 12 bases between them. The CDR3 totals 14 residues. In DNA, the CDR3 is TGTGCCAGCTCACCACCTGCGGGAAGTGGTGAGCAGTTCTTC. Protein product: CASSPPAGSGEQFF.

This chain links TRBV9 with TRBJ2-7, with D possibly TRBD1 on 6 matching bases. The CDR3 length is 15 residues. Per germline, CDR1 SGDLS and CDR2 YYNGEE. V was cut by 2 bases and J by 4 bases, with 16 bases left in between. Here the CDR3 reads CASSVGLGHAYEQYF. CDR3 DNA sequence: TGTGCCAGCAGCGTGGGTCTGGGACACGCATACGAGCAGTACTTC.

This clone was seen more than once but under ten times. The chain has TRBV18 and TRBJ2-3; 11 bases are shared with TRBD2. Germline CDR1 KGHSH, CDR2 LQKENI. The CDR3 contains 15 residues. V lost 4 bases to trimming and J lost 4 bases; unmatched junction nucleotides: 4. The CDR3 coding sequence is TGTGCCAGCTCACTAGCGGGAGGGCCGGCAGATACGCAGTATTTT. Translation gives CASSLAGGPADTQYF.

The J gene is TRBJ2-1, the V gene TRBV7-3; 9 nucleotides line up with TRBD1. Germline V lookup: CDR1 SGHTA, CDR2 FQGTGA. The junction had 11 bases not matched to a gene; V was cut back by 4 bases and J by 10 bases. There are 15 residues in the CDR3. For the CDR3, the DNA is TGTGCCAGCAGCTCCACCGGGACAGGGACTCGGGAGCAGTTCTTC. Its translation: CASSSTGTGTREQFF.

In this sample, this clone turned up once. This chain joins TRBV7-2 and TRBJ1-5; D is possibly TRBD1 (6 bases). The V gene lost 2 bases and the J gene lost 5 bases, with 13 bases spanning the gap. The germline V gene encodes CDR1 SGHTA and CDR2 FQGNSA. The CDR3 extends over 15 amino acids. CDR3 sequence (DNA): TGTGCCAGCAGCTTACAGTCAGGGGCCGATCAGCCCCAGCATTTT. Translation: CASSLQSGADQPQHF.

This clone is a singleton in its sample. In nucleotides, the CDR3 is TGTGCCAGCAGTTACTCGATTATCAGTAACACAGATACGCAGTATTTT. Its translation is CASSYSIISNTDTQYF. The rearrangement uses TRBV6-2 or TRBV6-3 and TRBJ2-3; no definite D call. Germline V gene sequence: CDR1 MNHEY, CDR2 SVGEGT. V was trimmed by 0 bases and J by 2 bases, leaving 12 bases between them. CDR3 length: 16 residues.

This clone was seen a single time. The chain has TRBV25-1 and TRBJ2-7, with D hard to call. Germline V gene lookup returns CDR1 MGHDK and CDR2 SYGVNS. The germline V and J ends were trimmed by 1 base and 6 bases, with 7 bases remaining between them. CDR3 length equals 12 residues. The CDR3 loop is CASSELISEQYF. The CDR3 bases are TGTGCCAGCAGTGAATTAATCTCCGAGCAGTACTTC.

This chain uses TRBV7-2 with TRBJ2-5; perhaps TRBD2 as D (6 bases). The CDR3 consists of 14 residues. Between the trimmed V and J ends, which lost 5 bases and 5 bases, there was a span of 15 bases. CDR1 SGHTA and CDR2 FQGNSA come from the germline V gene. As DNA, the CDR3 is TGTGCCAGCAGCCCTTTCGGGGGTGGGGAGACCCAGTACTTC. Translated, it gives CASSPFGGGETQYF.

This sequence joins TRBV4-1 and TRBJ1-5; D might be TRBD1 (6 bases). In germline, CDR1 is MGHRA, CDR2 YSYEKL. This CDR3 spans 17 amino acids. The V and J ends lost 1 base and 2 bases respectively, with 15 bases between them. The CDR3 reads CASSQGPQGNRNQPQHF. CDR3 bases: TGCGCCAGCAGCCAAGGCCCACAGGGAAATCGCAATCAGCCCCAGCATTTT.

The chain employs TRBV7-9 and TRBJ2-5; possible D gene TRBD2, 6 bases. The CDR3 covers 15 residues. V dropped 0 bases and J dropped 4 bases, with 12 bases sitting between them. The germline V gene has CDR1 SEHNR and CDR2 FQNEAQ (reference sequence). In DNA, the CDR3 is TGTGCCAGCAGCTTAGCGCTAGGAGGGCCAGAGACCCAGTACTTC. Amino acid sequence: CASSLALGGPETQYF.

This chain uses TRBV19 with TRBJ2-2; D not resolved. Germline V gene lookup returns CDR1 LNHDA and CDR2 SQIVND (reference sequence). The CDR3 has 15 amino acids. The V gene lost 1 base and the J gene lost 2 bases, with 8 bases spanning the gap. CDR3 nucleotides: TGTGCCAGTAGTATAGGGCAGATCAACACCGGGGAGCTGTTTTTT. This gives the protein CASSIGQINTGELFF. The full variable domain, rest sourced from reference TRBV19 and TRBJ2-2, is DGGITQSPKYLFRKEGQNVTLSCEQNLNHDAMYWYRQDPGQGLRLIYYSQIVNDFQKGDIAEGYSVSREKKESFPLTVTSAQKNPTAFYLCASSIGQINTGELFFGEGSRLTVL.

The chain has TRBV27 and TRBJ2-3; D is possibly TRBD1 (6 bases). Per germline, CDR1 MNHEY and CDR2 SMNVEV (reference sequence). Trimming left V 9 bases short and J 0 bases short, with 16 bases between. This CDR3 has 15 residues. This chain's CDR3 is CASSVGGSSTDTQYF. In DNA, the CDR3 is TGTGCCAGTAGCGTTGGGGGCAGCAGCACAGATACGCAGTATTTT.

This sequence joins TRBV5-6 and TRBJ1-2; D is possibly TRBD1 (5 bases). There are 17 residues in the CDR3. Germline V lookup: CDR1 SGHDT, CDR2 YYEEEE. V dropped 0 bases and J dropped 7 bases, with 22 bases sitting between them. The CDR3 spells CASSLGYLYRGIGGYTF. DNA for the CDR3: TGTGCCAGCAGCTTGGGCTACCTGTATCGGGGGATCGGTGGCTACACCTTC.